These T cell receptor beta chains were read from a single sample in a study of T cell responses to AZD1222 COVID-19 vaccine. Assay used: immunoSEQ multiplex PCR; TCRdb lists only in-frame clones, some missing. The repertoire includes about 94,000 clones, about 85% of them detected once, and more than 3.5% sits in the top ten. Here the sequenced sample was peripheral blood, taken 28 days after the second AZD1222 dose. These receptor sequences come from an adult who received the AZD1222 COVID-19 vaccine. Each CDR3 is given without its conserved first and last residue.

TRBJ2-1 TRBV6-1 ASSAGTSGGANFYEQF
TRBJ2-5 TRBV24-1 ATSVGLAGGTQY
TRBJ2-5 TRBV7-2 ASSLGGPGRETQY
TRBJ2-3 TRBV7-9 ASSFGGTGDTQY
TRBJ1-2 TRBV28 ASNPSPQGRYGYT
TRBJ1-6 TRBV27 ASSLGYYSPLH
TRBJ2-7 TRBV2 ASRDRVNSYEQY
TRBJ1-5 TRBV2 ASSEGAGGSQPQH
TRBJ2-7 TRBV7-3 ASSATYHTEQY
TRBJ2-5 TRBV7-3 ASSFREGETQY
TRBJ1-3 TRBV18 ASSLGTSYGNTIY
TRBJ2-2 TRBV5-4 ASSPVAGGGELF
TRBJ2-3 TRBV19 ASSMTGASSTDTQY
TRBJ1-4 TRBV5-4 ASSSGQGRGPNEKLF
TRBJ1-4 TRBV12-5 ASSGGDEKLF
TRBJ2-6 TRBV4-1 ASSLRDSSSNVLT
TRBJ2-1 TRBV6-5 ASSYSAGGRNEQF
TRBJ1-1 TRBV28 ASSLSPPGDTEAF
TRBJ2-7 TRBV3-1/TRBV3-2 ASSQAGVYEQY
TRBJ1-5 TRBV13 ASSLRTGGNQPQH
TRBJ1-1 TRBV29-1 SVEGQQGAYTEAF
TRBJ2-1 TRBV5-6 ASSLGTSGGFAEQF
TRBJ1-1 TRBV7-9 ASSLSLYTEAF
TRBJ1-2 TRBV7-8 ASSLVGDGYT
TRBJ2-7 TRBV10-3 AIKGSSYEQY
TRBJ2-3 TRBV11-2 ASSLRTFTDTQY
TRBJ2-6 TRBV19 ASSRTLNSGANVLT